Below, 15 T cell receptor beta chains from the same sample are listed, as sequenced in a study of regulatory T cells in long-lasting Graves disease. To make TCR beta libraries, researchers used iRepertoire HTBI primers and Arm-PCR of CDR3 regions. MiXCR, run by TCRdb on the multiplex PCR reads, gives a single entry per CDR3 protein. This table holds 550,000 or so distinct CDR3 sequences, 9.5% to 15% found once. Time point: newly diagnosed GD, antithyroid drugs for less than 3 months. Isolated PBMC RNA provided the starting material for the TCR library. These data were also filed under a second study, of T cells in Graves' hyperthyroidism and ophthalmopathy.

This sample comprised peripheral blood mononuclear cells (PBMCs), obtained at new diagnosis, from a patient treated with antithyroid drugs. These receptors originate from a woman aged 25 to 39 with Graves disease.

The gene calls are TRBV19 and TRBJ1-2, with a tentative D call TRBD1 (5 bases). The germline V and J ends were trimmed by 4 bases and 6 bases, with 15 bases remaining between them. The CDR3 has 14 residues. Looked up from germline, CDR1 is LNHDA and CDR2 is SQIVND (reference sequence). The CDR3 sequence is CASSNTRETDGYTF. The CDR3 region has the DNA TGTGCCAGTAGTAACACCAGGGAAACGGATGGCTACACCTTC.

This clonotype was recorded at least ten times. The chain joins TRBV13 to TRBJ2-7; TRBD1 or TRBD2 may be the D gene (5 bases each). Germline V gene lookup returns CDR1 PRHDT and CDR2 FYEKMQ (reference sequence). Trimming left V 6 bases short and J 2 bases short, with 14 bases between. CDR3 length: 14 amino acids. The CDR3 sequence is CASRRAGRAYEQYF. CDR3 DNA: TGTGCCAGCAGGCGAGCAGGGAGAGCCTACGAGCAGTACTTC.

The J gene is TRBJ2-3, the V gene TRBV7-9; tentatively, D is TRBD1 (6 bases). The V end was cut by 10 bases, the J end by 4 bases, with 18 bases between. This CDR3 contains 14 residues. Germline lookup yields CDR1 SEHNR and CDR2 FQNEAQ (reference sequence). The CDR3 is CATPGEWGPDTQYF. CDR3 coding DNA: TGTGCCACCCCCGGCGAATGGGGGCCAGATACGCAGTATTTT.

This clonotype was observed at least ten times. The chain joins TRBV9 to TRBJ2-5, with 7 bases fitting TRBD2. V dropped 0 bases and J dropped 3; count of bases not matched to a gene: 8. Germline loops: CDR1 SGDLS, CDR2 YYNGEE. This CDR3 is built from 16 residues. The CDR3 loop reads CASSVGSGLGEETQYF. In DNA form, the CDR3 reads TGTGCCAGCAGCGTAGGTAGCGGGCTTGGGGAAGAGACCCAGTACTTC.

On this clonotype itself: This is likely an artifact of a read error, given a far larger clone one base away. The V and J genes are TRBV5-5 and TRBJ2-3; 9 nucleotides line up with TRBD2. Germline V gene sequence: CDR1 SGHKS, CDR2 YYEKEE (reference sequence). This CDR3 is 15 amino acids long. CDR3 amino acids: CAGSLSGRKTDTQYF. The CDR3, as DNA: TGCGCCGGCAGCTTGAGCGGGAGGAAGACAGATACGCAGTATTTT.

Remarks on this clonotype: A read error may explain this, as a much larger clone is one base away. The chain is built from TRBV12-3 or TRBV12-4 and TRBJ2-7; TRBD1 is a possible D gene (5 bases). With 4 bases removed from V and 5 bases from J, the gap between germline ends came to 15 bases. The CDR3 has 14 residues. DNA of the CDR3: TGTGCCAGCAGTTCGTACAGGAAATCCAACGAGCAGTACTTC. It specifies CASSSYRKSNEQYF.

This clonotype was found many times. The rearrangement joins TRBV2 to TRBJ1-1; a weak D match, TRBD1 (5 bases). Germline values: CDR1 SNHLY, CDR2 FYNNEI. The CDR3 has 15 amino acids. Trimming left V 1 base short and J 1 base short, with 10 bases between. DNA for the CDR3: TGTGCCAGCAGTGAAGTATTGGGGGGGAACACTGAAGCTTTCTTT. Its translation: CASSEVLGGNTEAFF.

In this sample, this clonotype turned up many times. J is TRBJ2-7 and V is TRBV6-5, with TRBD2 identical over 9 bases. V gave up 1 base and J gave up 5 bases; unmatched junction bases: 6. From germline, CDR1 is MNHEY and CDR2 SVGAGI. There are 15 residues in the CDR3. This chain's CDR3 is CASSYFGAGGDEQYF. DNA of the CDR3: TGTGCCAGCAGTTACTTCGGTGCGGGAGGGGACGAGCAGTACTTC.

This clonotype has ten or more counts. The chain employs TRBV5-1 and TRBJ1-1; a possible D gene is TRBD1 (5 bases). The germline gives CDR1 SGHRS, CDR2 YFSETQ. The CDR3 extends over 13 amino acids. Between the trimmed V and J ends, which lost 5 bases and 7 bases, there was a span of 15 bases. CDR3 amino acids: CASSLRGQHEAFF. The CDR3 DNA sequence: TGCGCCAGCAGTCTACGGGGCCAGCATGAAGCTTTCTTT.

This clonotype occurred many times. The chain joins TRBV7-9 to TRBJ2-1; weak D call: TRBD1 (5 bases). V dropped 6 bases and J dropped 6 bases, with 12 bases sitting between them. This CDR3 spans 13 amino acids. Per the germline V gene, CDR1 is SEHNR and CDR2 is FQNEAQ (reference sequence). CDR3 nucleotides: TGTGCCAGCAGAGGACCAAGGGGCAATGAGCAGTTCTTC. Translation: CASRGPRGNEQFF. Variable domain in full (rest from reference TRBV7-9 and TRBJ2-1): DTGVSQNPRHKITKRGQNVTFRCDPISEHNRLYWYRQTLGQGPEFLTYFQNEAQLEKSRLLSDRFSAERPKGSFSTLEIQRTEQGDSAMYLCASRGPRGNEQFFGPGTRLTVL.

This clonotype was seen at least ten times. V and J are TRBV2 and TRBJ1-5; the match to TRBD1 covers 8 bases. In germline, CDR1 is SNHLY, CDR2 FYNNEI. The CDR3 has 17 residues. Trimming removed 7 bases from V and 1 base from J; junction bases left unmatched: 12. CDR3 amino acids: CASTRKGGQESNQPQHF. In DNA form, the CDR3 reads TGTGCCAGCACCAGAAAGGGGGGACAGGAAAGCAATCAGCCCCAGCATTTT.

On this clonotype itself: A much larger clone lies one base from this, so it may be a read error. V is TRBV9 and J is TRBJ2-3; 10 positions match TRBD2. Germline V gene lookup returns CDR1 SGDLS and CDR2 YYNGEE. This CDR3 spans 14 amino acids. CDR3 protein: CAGSVDTSGNTQYF. In DNA, the CDR3 is TGTGCCGGCAGCGTAGATACTAGCGGGAATACGCAGTATTTT.

Turning to this clonotype: A clone one base away is much larger, so this may be a read error. V usage is TRBV11-2 and J usage is TRBJ2-3; no clear D gene. The CDR3 has 12 residues. Trimming removed 5 bases from V and 7 bases from J, with 10 bases in between. CDR1 SGHAT and CDR2 FQNNGV come from the germline V gene. The CDR3 spells CASSPMRNTQYF. CDR3 DNA sequence: TGTGCCAGCAGCCCTATGAGGAATACGCAGTATTTT.

A note on this clonotype: This clone may be a read error of a much larger clone one base away. The rearrangement uses TRBV20-1 and TRBJ1-2, with D unresolved. V lost 3 bases and J 7 bases, leaving 9 bases between the germline ends. There are 11 residues in the CDR3. CDR1 and CDR2 (germline): DFQATT, SNEGSKA (reference sequence). CDR3 sequence (DNA): TGCAGTGCTAGCCCGGGCTGTGGCTACACCTTC. It translates to CSASPGCGYTF.

This clonotype was counted only a few times. The CDR3 nucleotides are TGTGCCAGCAGTCCGGGGACATATGATTCACCCCTCCACTTT. It specifies CASSPGTYDSPLHF. The V and J genes are TRBV6-1 and TRBJ1-6; D is perhaps TRBD1 (6 bases). Germline assignment: CDR1 MNHNS and CDR2 SASEGT. The CDR3 has 14 amino acids. The germline V and J ends were trimmed by 5 bases and 8 bases, with 13 bases remaining between them.